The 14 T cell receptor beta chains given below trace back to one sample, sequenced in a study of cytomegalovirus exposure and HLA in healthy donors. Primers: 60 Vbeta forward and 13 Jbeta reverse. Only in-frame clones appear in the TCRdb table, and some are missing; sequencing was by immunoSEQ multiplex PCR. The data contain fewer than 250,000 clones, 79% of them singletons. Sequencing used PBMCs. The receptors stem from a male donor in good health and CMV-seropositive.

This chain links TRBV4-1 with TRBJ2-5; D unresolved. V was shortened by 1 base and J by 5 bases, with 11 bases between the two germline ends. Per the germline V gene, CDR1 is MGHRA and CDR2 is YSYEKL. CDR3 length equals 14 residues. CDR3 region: CASSQGLSSETQYF. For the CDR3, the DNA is TGCGCCAGCAGCCAAGGACTGTCCTCGGAGACCCAGTACTTC.

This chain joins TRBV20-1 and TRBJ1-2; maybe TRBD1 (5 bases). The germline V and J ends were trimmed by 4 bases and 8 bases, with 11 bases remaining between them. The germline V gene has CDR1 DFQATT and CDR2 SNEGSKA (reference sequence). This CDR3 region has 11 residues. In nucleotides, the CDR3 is TGCAGTGCTAAGACAGATTTGGGCTACACCTTC. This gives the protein CSAKTDLGYTF.

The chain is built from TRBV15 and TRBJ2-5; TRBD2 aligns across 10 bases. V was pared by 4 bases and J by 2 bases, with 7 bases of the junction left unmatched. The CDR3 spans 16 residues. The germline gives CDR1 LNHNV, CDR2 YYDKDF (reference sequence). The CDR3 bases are TGTGCCACCAGCACCTCTAGCGGGGGCTTACAAGAGACCCAGTACTTC. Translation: CATSTSSGGLQETQYF. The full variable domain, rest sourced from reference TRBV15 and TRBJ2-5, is DAMVIQNPRYQVTQFGKPVTLSCSQTLNHNVMYWYQQKSSQAPKLLFHYYDKDFNNEADTPDNFQSRRPNTSFCFLDIRSPGLGDTAMYLCATSTSSGGLQETQYFGPGTRLLVL.

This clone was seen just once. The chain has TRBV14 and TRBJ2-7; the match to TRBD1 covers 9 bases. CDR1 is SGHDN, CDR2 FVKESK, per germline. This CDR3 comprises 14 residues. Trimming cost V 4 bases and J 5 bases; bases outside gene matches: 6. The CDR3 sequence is CASSPRDRVDEQYF. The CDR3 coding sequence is TGTGCCAGCAGCCCCCGGGACAGGGTAGACGAGCAGTACTTC.

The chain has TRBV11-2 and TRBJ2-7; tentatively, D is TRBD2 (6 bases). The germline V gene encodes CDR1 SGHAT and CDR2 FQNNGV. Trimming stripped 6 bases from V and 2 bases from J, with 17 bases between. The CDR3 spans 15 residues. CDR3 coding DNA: TGTGCCAGCAGTTCTGCACTGACTAGGGCCTACGAGCAGTACTTC. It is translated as CASSSALTRAYEQYF.

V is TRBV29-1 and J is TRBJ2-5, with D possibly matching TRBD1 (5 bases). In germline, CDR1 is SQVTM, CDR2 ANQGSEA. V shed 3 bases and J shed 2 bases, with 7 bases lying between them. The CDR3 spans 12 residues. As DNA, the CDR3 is TGCAGCGTTGATCCAGGGCAAGAGACCCAGTACTTC. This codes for CSVDPGQETQYF.

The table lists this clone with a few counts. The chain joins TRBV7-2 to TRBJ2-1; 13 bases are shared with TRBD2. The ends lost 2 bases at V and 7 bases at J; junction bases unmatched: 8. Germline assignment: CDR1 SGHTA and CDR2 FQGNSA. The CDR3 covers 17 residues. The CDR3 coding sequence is TGTGCCAGCAGCTTACGTGGTACGGGACTAGCGGGAAATGAGCAGTTCTTC. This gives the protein CASSLRGTGLAGNEQFF.

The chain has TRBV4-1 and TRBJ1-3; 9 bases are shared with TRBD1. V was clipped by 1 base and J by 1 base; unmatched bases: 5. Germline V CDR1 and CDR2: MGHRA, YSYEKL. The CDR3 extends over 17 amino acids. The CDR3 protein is CASSQAGTGSSGNTIYF. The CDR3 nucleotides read TGCGCCAGCAGCCAAGCCGGGACAGGGAGTTCTGGAAACACCATATATTTT.

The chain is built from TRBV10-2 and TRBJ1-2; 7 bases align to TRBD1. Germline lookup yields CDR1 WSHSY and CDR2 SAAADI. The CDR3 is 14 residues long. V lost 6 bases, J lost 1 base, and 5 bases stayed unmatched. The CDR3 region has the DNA TGCGCCAGCAGCACAGGGGCAATTAACTATGGCTACACCTTC. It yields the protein CASSTGAINYGYTF.

As DNA, the CDR3 is TGTGCCAGCATCAGGGAGGGTTACATACAAGAGACCCAGTACTTC. It yields the protein CASIREGYIQETQYF. V and J are TRBV9 and TRBJ2-5; 7 bases are shared with TRBD2. Germline V gene data show CDR1 as SGDLS and CDR2 as YYNGEE. V shed 6 bases, J shed 2 bases, and the junction held 10 bases outside the gene matches. CDR3 length equals 15 residues.

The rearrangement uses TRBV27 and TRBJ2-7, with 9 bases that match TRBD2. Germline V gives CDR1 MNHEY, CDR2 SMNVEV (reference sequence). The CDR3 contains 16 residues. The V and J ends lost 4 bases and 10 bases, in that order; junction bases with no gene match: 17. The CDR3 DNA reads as TGTGCCAGCAGTTCCCTAGCGGGGACTAAACCTACGAGTCAGTACTTC. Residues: CASSSLAGTKPTSQYF.

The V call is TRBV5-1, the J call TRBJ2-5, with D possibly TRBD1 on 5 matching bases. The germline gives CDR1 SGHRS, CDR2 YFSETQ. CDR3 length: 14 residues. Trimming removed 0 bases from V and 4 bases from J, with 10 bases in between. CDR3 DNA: TGCGCCAGCAGCTTGGCTAGGGGTGGAGAGACCCAGTACTTC. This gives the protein CASSLARGGETQYF.

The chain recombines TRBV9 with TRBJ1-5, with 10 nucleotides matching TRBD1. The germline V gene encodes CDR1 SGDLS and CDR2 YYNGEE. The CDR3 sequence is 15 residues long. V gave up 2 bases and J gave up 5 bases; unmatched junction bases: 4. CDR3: CASSVGQGQDQPQHF. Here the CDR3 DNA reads TGTGCCAGCAGCGTGGGACAGGGGCAAGATCAGCCCCAGCATTTT.

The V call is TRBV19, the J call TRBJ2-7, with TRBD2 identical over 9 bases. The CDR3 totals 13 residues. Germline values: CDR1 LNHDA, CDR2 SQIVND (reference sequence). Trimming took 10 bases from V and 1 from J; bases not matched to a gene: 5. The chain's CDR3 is CATSGIPSYEQYF. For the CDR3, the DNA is TGTGCCACTAGCGGGATCCCGTCCTACGAGCAGTACTTC.